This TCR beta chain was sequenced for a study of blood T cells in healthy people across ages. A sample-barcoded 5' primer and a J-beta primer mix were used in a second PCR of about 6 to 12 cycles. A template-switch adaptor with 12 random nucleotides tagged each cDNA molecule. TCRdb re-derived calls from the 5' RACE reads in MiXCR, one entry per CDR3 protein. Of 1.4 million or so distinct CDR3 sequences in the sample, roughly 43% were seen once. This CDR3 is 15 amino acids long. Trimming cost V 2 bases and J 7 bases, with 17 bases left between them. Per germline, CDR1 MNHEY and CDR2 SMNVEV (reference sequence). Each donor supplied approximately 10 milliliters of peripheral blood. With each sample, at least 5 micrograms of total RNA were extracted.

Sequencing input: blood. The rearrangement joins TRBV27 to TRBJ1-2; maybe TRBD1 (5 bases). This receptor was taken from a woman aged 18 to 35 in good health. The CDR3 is CASSLVPLRGSGYTF. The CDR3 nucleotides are TGTGCCAGCAGTTTAGTTCCCTTAAGGGGCTCTGGCTACACCTTC.